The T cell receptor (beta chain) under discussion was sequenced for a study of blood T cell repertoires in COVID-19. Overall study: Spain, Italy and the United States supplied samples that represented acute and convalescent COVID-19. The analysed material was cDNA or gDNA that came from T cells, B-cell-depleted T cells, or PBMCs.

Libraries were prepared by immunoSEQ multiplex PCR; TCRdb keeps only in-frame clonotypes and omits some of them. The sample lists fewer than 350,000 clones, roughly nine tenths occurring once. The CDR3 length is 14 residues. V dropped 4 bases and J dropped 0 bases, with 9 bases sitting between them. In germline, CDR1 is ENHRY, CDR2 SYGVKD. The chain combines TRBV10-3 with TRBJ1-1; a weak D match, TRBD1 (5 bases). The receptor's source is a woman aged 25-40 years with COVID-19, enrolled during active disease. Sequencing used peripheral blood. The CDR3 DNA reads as TGTGCCATCAGTGGGGGGGACCTGAACACTGAAGCTTTCTTT. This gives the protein CAISGGDLNTEAFF.